This passage covers 29 T cell receptor beta chains from one sample sequenced in a study of shared clonotypes between healthy human individuals (dated by TCRdb to the early 2020s). Library creation used the immunoSEQ multiplex PCR assay. This is the immuneACCESS table as TCRdb keeps it, with only in-frame sequences that have V and J called. A part of the clones is gone; compared with another copy, unresolved V genes explain less than half, and the rest is unexplained. The table for this sample lists fewer than 1.6 million clones; approximately 98.5% of them were counted only once. The ten largest clones represent roughly 0.35% of the sample. Specimen: naive CD4+ T cells sorted from blood. In light of the paper, this sample's cell subset or site label describes: CD45RA+ positively selected. The receptor source for this set is a man aged 30 to 39 in good health.

V and J are TRBV11-3 and TRBJ2-3, with unresolved D. This CDR3 is 16 amino acids long. Germline V CDR1 and CDR2: SGHNT, YENEEA. The V end was cut by 5 bases, the J end by 0 bases, with 15 bases between. The CDR3 loop reads CASSRPDGTSTDTQYF. CDR3 DNA sequence: TGTGCCAGCAGCCGCCCGGATGGCACTAGCACAGATACGCAGTATTTT.

A note on this clone: Other DNA sequences in this specimen translate into the identical CDR3. The gene calls are TRBV7-3 and TRBJ2-3, with D perhaps TRBD1 (6 bases). Germline assignment: CDR1 SGHTA and CDR2 FQGTGA. The CDR3 is 16 residues long. V lost 1 base to trimming and J lost 2 bases, with 13 bases between them. The CDR3 nucleotides are TGTGCCAGCAGCTTAAACCAAGGGACATCCACAGATACGCAGTATTTT. Its translation is CASSLNQGTSTDTQYF.

This clone was seen once. V is TRBV27 and J is TRBJ1-5, with 9 bases lining up with TRBD1. V shed 6 bases, J shed 7 bases, and the junction held 10 bases outside the gene matches. The CDR3 contains 15 residues. Germline lookup yields CDR1 MNHEY and CDR2 SMNVEV (reference sequence). The CDR3 spells CASRGTGGAGQPQHF. CDR3 in DNA: TGTGCCAGCAGGGGAACAGGGGGCGCAGGGCAGCCCCAGCATTTT.

V gene TRBV5-1 combines with J gene TRBJ2-3; no firm D call. The germline V gene encodes CDR1 SGHRS and CDR2 YFSETQ. The CDR3 totals 14 residues. The V gene lost 3 bases and the J gene lost 4 bases, with 12 bases spanning the gap. The CDR3 nucleotides read TGCGCCAGCAGCTCCCTCCAAACCGCAGATACGCAGTATTTT. Translating it yields CASSSLQTADTQYF.

This clone was recorded once. This chain connects TRBV5-6 to TRBJ2-3; D gene uncertain. CDR1 and CDR2 from the germline V gene are SGHDT and YYEEEE. The V and J ends lost 0 bases and 6 bases respectively, with 17 bases between them. This CDR3 has 16 amino acids. Here the CDR3 DNA reads TGTGCCAGCAGCTTGGTAAAAGTGGTCCTTGGGGATACGCAGTATTTT. It is translated as CASSLVKVVLGDTQYF.

This clone was observed once. The chain has TRBV11-3 and TRBJ2-7; D is unresolved. Germline V gene sequence: CDR1 SGHNT, CDR2 YENEEA. V lost 1 base and J lost 6, with 10 bases in between. The CDR3 extends over 13 amino acids. The CDR3 reads CASSLAHSGEQYF. CDR3 in DNA: TGTGCCAGCAGCTTAGCCCACAGTGGCGAGCAGTACTTC.

V and J are TRBV19 and TRBJ2-1; D possibly corresponds to TRBD2 (6 bases). Germline CDR1 LNHDA, CDR2 SQIVND (reference sequence). V lost 4 bases, J lost 4 bases, and 14 bases lay in between. The CDR3 runs 15 residues. CDR3 bases: TGTGCCAGTAGTAGGTCTAGCGCATGGTACAATGAGCAGTTCTTC. This encodes CASSRSSAWYNEQFF.

V is TRBV5-1 and J is TRBJ2-1, with 10 bases matching TRBD1. Germline CDR1 is SGHRS and CDR2 is YFSETQ. V dropped 4 bases and J dropped 4; count of bases not matched to a gene: 5. This CDR3 has 15 residues. CDR3 in amino acids: CASSPPGQGYNEQFF. The CDR3 nucleotides are TGCGCCAGCAGCCCGCCGGGACAGGGGTACAATGAGCAGTTCTTC.

With respect to this clone: Other DNA sequences within the sample encode an identical CDR3. V gene TRBV28 combines with J gene TRBJ1-2, with no clear D. V was pared by 6 bases and J by 0 bases, with 8 bases between. This CDR3 region has 13 residues. CDR1 and CDR2 from the germline V gene are MDHEN and SYDVKM. The CDR3, as DNA: TGTGCCAGCAGGCCTACGGCTAACTATGGCTACACCTTC. This translates into CASRPTANYGYTF.

This chain joins TRBV28 and TRBJ1-2; the D gene is possibly TRBD1 (6 bases). The CDR3 loop spans 12 amino acids. Trimming cost V 8 bases and J 8 bases, with 15 bases left between them. CDR1 and CDR2 from the germline V gene are MDHEN and SYDVKM. This chain's CDR3 is CASHLGQRGYTF. The CDR3, as DNA: TGTGCCAGCCACCTAGGACAGAGAGGCTACACCTTC.

The J gene is TRBJ2-2, the V gene TRBV28, with TRBD2 matching 8 bases. V was clipped by 9 bases and J by 5 bases; unmatched bases: 5. CDR1 MDHEN and CDR2 SYDVKM come from the germline V gene. CDR3 length equals 13 residues. In DNA, the CDR3 is TGTGCCAGTTTGCGGGGGGCTACCGGGGAGCTGTTTTTT. Residues: CASLRGATGELFF.

The rearrangement links TRBV30 to TRBJ1-5; no clear D gene. The CDR3 length is 13 residues. Trimming stripped 0 bases from V and 3 bases from J, with 6 bases between. Looked up from germline, CDR1 is GTSNPN and CDR2 is SVGIG (reference sequence). CDR3 protein: CAWSVEYNQPQHF. DNA of the CDR3: TGTGCCTGGAGTGTGGAGTACAATCAGCCCCAGCATTTT.

The gene calls are TRBV4-3 and TRBJ2-6; D is undetermined. Trimming cost V 4 bases and J 8 bases, with 15 bases left between them. The germline CDR1 and CDR2 sequences are LGHNA and YSLEER. The CDR3 runs to 15 residues. CDR3 nucleotides: TGCGCCAGCAGCCCAAGGGCCCTCTCGACCAACGTCCTGACTTTC. It codes for CASSPRALSTNVLTF.

The chain combines TRBV10-3 with TRBJ2-5; 7 nucleotides match TRBD2. The V gene end was trimmed by 6 bases and the J gene end by 8 bases; junction bases not matched to a gene: 12. CDR1 and CDR2 from the germline V gene are ENHRY and SYGVKD. The CDR3 contains 14 residues. The CDR3 loop is CAIRASGPPETQYF. CDR3 bases: TGTGCCATCAGAGCTAGCGGTCCCCCAGAAACCCAGTACTTC.

The chain links TRBV18 to TRBJ2-5, with 8 bases aligning to TRBD1. Looked up from germline, CDR1 is KGHSH and CDR2 is LQKENI. This CDR3 has 13 amino acids. Losses at the gene ends were 3 bases for V and 6 bases for J; bases not matched to a gene: 3. CDR3 in amino acids: CASSPDREKTQYF. The CDR3 DNA is TGTGCCAGCTCACCGGACAGGGAAAAGACCCAGTACTTC.

The chain joins TRBV18 to TRBJ1-5; D is perhaps TRBD1 (5 bases). This CDR3 has 15 residues. V gave up 5 bases and J gave up 4 bases, with 15 bases separating them. Germline V lookup: CDR1 KGHSH, CDR2 LQKENI. The CDR3 protein is CASSSRTGINQPQHF. CDR3 bases: TGTGCCAGCTCATCTCGCACAGGAATTAATCAGCCCCAGCATTTT.

In regard to this clone: An end of the junction differs from the germline gene, which may be a read error. CDR3 DNA: TGTGCTAGCAGCCGATCGGGCGGGAACACCGGGGAGCTGTTTTTT. Its translation is CASSRSGGNTGELFF. V gene TRBV7-7 combines with J gene TRBJ2-2; D not certain. Germline values: CDR1 SSHAT, CDR2 FNYEAQ (reference sequence). The CDR3 has 15 amino acids.

This sequence joins TRBV12-5 and TRBJ2-1, with 11 nucleotides matching TRBD2. Germline V lookup: CDR1 LGHNT, CDR2 FRNRAP. Trimming removed 5 bases from V and 4 bases from J; junction bases left unmatched: 7. The CDR3 contains 16 residues. CDR3 sequence reads: CASGTQLAGVYNEQFF. For the CDR3, the DNA is TGTGCTAGTGGTACCCAACTAGCGGGAGTATACAATGAGCAGTTCTTC.

CDR3 in amino acids: CASSFSSGSMEETQYF. The CDR3 region has the DNA TGCGCCAGCAGCTTCTCTAGCGGGAGTATGGAAGAGACCCAGTACTTC. The rearrangement links TRBV5-1 to TRBJ2-5, with 10 bases that match TRBD2. V gave up 2 bases and J gave up 3 bases; unmatched junction bases: 7. The CDR3 is 16 residues long. CDR1 is SGHRS and CDR2 is YFSETQ in the germline V gene.

CDR3 loop: CASSSQQWRSSYEQYF. The DNA of the CDR3 is TGTGCCAGCTCCTCCCAACAGTGGCGCTCCTCCTACGAGCAGTACTTC. The rearrangement joins TRBV19 to TRBJ2-7; D is ambiguous. The CDR3 consists of 16 residues. Germline loops: CDR1 LNHDA, CDR2 SQIVND (reference sequence). V was cut by 9 bases and J by 0 bases, with 21 bases left in between.

The chain uses TRBV6-1 and TRBJ2-1; 8 bases are a match to TRBD2. J gave up 7 bases and V 4 bases, and 12 bases lay outside the gene matches. This CDR3 is 16 amino acids long. Germline CDR1 reads MNHNS; CDR2 reads SASEGT. CDR3 residues: CASSVFGSGTQNEQFF. The CDR3 DNA sequence: TGTGCCAGCAGTGTTTTTGGTAGCGGGACCCAGAATGAGCAGTTCTTC.

The chain links TRBV21-1 to TRBJ2-2; TRBD2, the table's D call, lacks a check against the DNA. TRBV21-1 is marked as a pseudogene. CDR3 length: 14 amino acids. In DNA form, the CDR3 reads TGTGCCAGCAGCACCCTGGGCGGACTGTGGGAGCTGTTTTTT. Its protein product is CASSTLGGLWELFF.

V gene TRBV28 combines with J gene TRBJ2-7; 8 nucleotides align to TRBD2. The CDR3 contains 13 residues. V lost 10 bases, J lost 6 bases, and 11 bases stayed unmatched. Germline assignment: CDR1 MDHEN and CDR2 SYDVKM. Here the CDR3 DNA reads TGTGCCACCTCCGGGACTAGAGGCCTCGAGCAGTACTTC. It encodes CATSGTRGLEQYF.

This chain links TRBV9 with TRBJ2-4; D gene ambiguous. Per germline, CDR1 SGDLS and CDR2 YYNGEE. Trimming took 0 bases from V and 0 from J, leaving 7 bases between them. CDR3 length: 15 amino acids. The CDR3 sequence: CASSVETLAKNIQYF. CDR3 sequence (DNA): TGTGCCAGCAGCGTAGAAACTTTAGCCAAAAACATTCAGTACTTC.

The chain is built from TRBV29-1 and TRBJ2-1; 7 bases map to TRBD2. This CDR3 has 16 residues. Germline CDR1 SQVTM, CDR2 ANQGSEA. The junction had 11 bases not matched to a gene; V was cut back by 6 bases and J by 0 bases. CDR3 in DNA: TGCAGCGTCGTCGGGGTGGGCGGGAGCTCCTACAATGAGCAGTTCTTC. Its translation is CSVVGVGGSSYNEQFF.

The CDR3 region is CASSVVEGGELFF. CDR3 coding DNA: TGTGCCAGCAGCGTAGTTGAGGGCGGGGAGCTGTTTTTT. The rearrangement links TRBV9 to TRBJ2-2, with a possible D match to TRBD2 (5 bases). V dropped 0 bases and J dropped 7 bases, with 7 bases sitting between them. This CDR3 is 13 amino acids long. Germline V gene lookup returns CDR1 SGDLS and CDR2 YYNGEE.

The V gene is TRBV13, the J gene TRBJ2-1; 10 bases align to TRBD2. Germline CDR1 is PRHDT and CDR2 is FYEKMQ (reference sequence). The V segment lost 5 bases and the J segment 0 bases; nucleotides outside the gene matches: 1. The CDR3 totals 15 residues. The CDR3 DNA follows: TGTGCCAGCAGCCCTAGCGGGAGCTCCTACAATGAGCAGTTCTTC. Translating gives CASSPSGSSYNEQFF.

The count of this clone is one. Other DNA sequences from this sample encode an identical CDR3 as well. The chain employs TRBV18 and TRBJ1-5; D gene unclear. The CDR3 has 15 residues. CDR1 is KGHSH and CDR2 is LQKENI in the germline V gene. Trimming left V 3 bases short and J 0 bases short, with 9 bases between. CDR3 sequence: CASSPGLNSNQPQHF. As DNA, the CDR3 is TGTGCCAGCTCACCTGGCCTCAATAGCAATCAGCCCCAGCATTTT. The full variable domain, its missing parts supplied by reference TRBV18 and TRBJ1-5, is NAGVMQNPRHLVRRRGQEARLRCSPMKGHSHVYWYRQLPEEGLKFMVYLQKENIIDESGMPKERFSAEFPKEGPSILRIQQVVRGDSAAYFCASSPGLNSNQPQHFGDGTRLSIL.

The chain has TRBV6-5 and TRBJ2-6; D may be TRBD2 (6 bases). The CDR3 runs 16 residues. Germline values: CDR1 MNHEY, CDR2 SVGAGI. Trimming pared 2 bases from V and 3 bases from J, leaving 11 bases between. This CDR3 reads CASSYRLVGGANVLTF. DNA of the CDR3: TGTGCCAGCAGTTACCGACTAGTGGGTGGGGCCAACGTCCTGACTTTC.